The clone carrying this T cell receptor (beta chain) was observed a few times. This CDR3 comprises 13 residues. The V gene's germline CDR1 is LNHDA and CDR2 SQIVND (reference sequence). V shed 8 bases and J shed 7 bases, with 12 bases lying between them. The data belong to a study of blood T cell repertoires in COVID-19. Study overall: The United States, Italy and Spain provided the acute and convalescent COVID-19 samples.

Using immunoSEQ multiplex PCR, the repertoire was profiled, and TCRdb retains in-frame clones only, with some absent. The sample shows approximately 200,000 clones, about 90% of them seen only once. The rearrangement uses TRBV19 and TRBJ1-6, with D hard to call. The sequence was collected from a woman aged 25 to 39 who had recovered from COVID-19. The sample was PBMCs or T cells enriched from blood (not recorded which). As DNA, the CDR3 is TGTGCCAGTTCGGGGAGTCCGAATTCACCCCTCCACTTT. Encoded protein: CASSGSPNSPLHF.